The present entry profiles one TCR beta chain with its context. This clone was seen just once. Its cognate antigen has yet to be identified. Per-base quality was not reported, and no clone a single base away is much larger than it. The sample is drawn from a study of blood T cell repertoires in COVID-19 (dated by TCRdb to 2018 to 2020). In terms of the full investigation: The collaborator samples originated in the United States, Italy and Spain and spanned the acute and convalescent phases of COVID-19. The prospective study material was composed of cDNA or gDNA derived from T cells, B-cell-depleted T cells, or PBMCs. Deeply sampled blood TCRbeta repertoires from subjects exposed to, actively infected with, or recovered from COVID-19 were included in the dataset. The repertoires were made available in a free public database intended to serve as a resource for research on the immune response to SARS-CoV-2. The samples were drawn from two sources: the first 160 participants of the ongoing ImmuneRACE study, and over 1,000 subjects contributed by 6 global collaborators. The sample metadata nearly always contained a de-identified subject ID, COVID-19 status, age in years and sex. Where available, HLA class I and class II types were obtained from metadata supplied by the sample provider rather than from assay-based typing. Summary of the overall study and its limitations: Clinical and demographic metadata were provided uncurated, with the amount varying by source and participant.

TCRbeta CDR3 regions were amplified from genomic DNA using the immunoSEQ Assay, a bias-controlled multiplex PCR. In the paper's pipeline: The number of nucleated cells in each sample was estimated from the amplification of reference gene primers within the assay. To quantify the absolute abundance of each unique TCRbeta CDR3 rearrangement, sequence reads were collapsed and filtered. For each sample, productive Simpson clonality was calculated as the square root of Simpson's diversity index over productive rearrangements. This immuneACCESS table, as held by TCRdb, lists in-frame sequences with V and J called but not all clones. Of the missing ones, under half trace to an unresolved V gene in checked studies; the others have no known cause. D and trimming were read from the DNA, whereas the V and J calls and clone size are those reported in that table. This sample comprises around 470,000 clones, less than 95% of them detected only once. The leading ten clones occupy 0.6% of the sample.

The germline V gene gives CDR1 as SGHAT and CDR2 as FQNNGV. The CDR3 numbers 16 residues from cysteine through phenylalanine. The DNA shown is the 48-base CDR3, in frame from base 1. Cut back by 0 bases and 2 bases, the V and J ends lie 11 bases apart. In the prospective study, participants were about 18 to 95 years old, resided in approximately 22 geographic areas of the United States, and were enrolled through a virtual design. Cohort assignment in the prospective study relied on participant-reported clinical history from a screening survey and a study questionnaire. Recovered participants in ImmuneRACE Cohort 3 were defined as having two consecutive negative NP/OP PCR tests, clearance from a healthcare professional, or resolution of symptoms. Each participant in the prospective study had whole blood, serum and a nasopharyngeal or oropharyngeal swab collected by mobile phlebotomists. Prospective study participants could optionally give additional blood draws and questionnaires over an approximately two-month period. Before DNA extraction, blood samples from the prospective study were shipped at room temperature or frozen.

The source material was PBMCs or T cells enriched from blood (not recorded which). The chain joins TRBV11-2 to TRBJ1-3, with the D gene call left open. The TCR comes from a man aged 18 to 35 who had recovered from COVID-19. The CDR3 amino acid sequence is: CASSLEAASTGNTIYF. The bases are TGTGCCAGCAGCTTAGAGGCCGCCAGTACTGGAAACACCATATATTTT.